A single sample is the source of the 15 T cell receptor beta chains below, sequenced in a study of Ad26.COV2.S vaccination and SARS-CoV-2 variants. Sequencing was performed with immunoSEQ multiplex PCR; in TCRdb, only in-frame clones are kept and a portion is missing. The table records more than 350,000 clones, around 90% of them present only once. Regarding treatment: 15 to 20 received Ad26.COV2.S at low or high dose, single or two shots; about 5 received placebo; per-sample allocation not given. All samples were drawn on day 63, counting from the first vaccine or placebo injection. This sample comprised peripheral blood, obtained in a trial of Ad26.COV2.S vaccine versus placebo. The source is a person aged 18-60 years who received the Ad26.COV2.S COVID-19 vaccine or a placebo.

The chain combines TRBV3-1 (or the pseudogene TRBV3-2) with TRBJ2-2; the match to TRBD1 covers 9 bases. CDR3 length: 15 residues. The V gene's germline CDR1 is LGHDT and CDR2 YNNKEL (reference sequence). V was clipped by 1 base and J by 7 bases; unmatched bases: 4. CDR3 amino acids: CASSQGTGGGGELFF. The CDR3 DNA reads as TGTGCCAGCAGCCAAGGAACAGGGGGCGGCGGGGAGCTGTTTTTT.

The chain recombines TRBV6-2 or TRBV6-3 with TRBJ1-5; 9 nucleotides match TRBD1. CDR3 length: 16 amino acids. Germline V gene data show CDR1 as MNHEY and CDR2 as SVGEGT. J gave up 0 bases and V 4 bases, and 4 bases lay outside the gene matches. CDR3 region: CASSFGTGSSNQPQHF. For the CDR3, the DNA is TGTGCCAGCAGTTTCGGGACAGGGAGTAGCAATCAGCCCCAGCATTTT.

The chain employs TRBV27 and TRBJ2-2; 8 nucleotides agree with TRBD2. There are 14 residues in the CDR3. Germline V gene lookup returns CDR1 MNHEY and CDR2 SMNVEV (reference sequence). V trimming: 6 bases; J trimming: 3 bases; junction bases outside the gene matches: 3. In DNA form, the CDR3 reads TGTGCCAGCAGGCTAGCGGGTTACACCGGGGAGCTGTTTTTT. This translates into CASRLAGYTGELFF.

The chain combines TRBV5-6 with TRBJ2-7; 10 bases agree with TRBD2. CDR3 length: 15 residues. Germline V lookup: CDR1 SGHDT, CDR2 YYEEEE. The V segment lost 0 bases and the J segment 6 bases; nucleotides outside the gene matches: 6. CDR3 loop: CASSLVSGRAAEQYF. The DNA for the CDR3 is TGTGCCAGCAGCTTGGTAAGCGGGAGGGCGGCCGAGCAGTACTTC.

This sequence joins TRBV19 and TRBJ1-1; no definite D call. This CDR3 is built from 13 residues. The germline V gene encodes CDR1 LNHDA and CDR2 SQIVND (reference sequence). The V and J ends lost 5 bases and 5 bases respectively, with 12 bases between them. Here the CDR3 DNA reads TGTGCCAGTAGTGCCGGATCTTATACTGAAGCTTTCTTT. This translates into CASSAGSYTEAFF.

This clone was recorded only once. The chain has TRBV11-2 and TRBJ2-1, with 11 bases lining up with TRBD2. This CDR3 spans 15 amino acids. Germline V gene sequence: CDR1 SGHAT, CDR2 FQNNGV. Trimming at V came to 5 bases and at J to 6 bases, leaving 6 bases not matched to a gene. CDR3 amino acids: CASSPGLAALNEQFF. CDR3 nucleotides: TGTGCCAGCAGCCCGGGACTAGCGGCACTCAATGAGCAGTTCTTC.

For this clone: This specimen includes other DNA sequences encoding the same CDR3. V and J are TRBV6-5 and TRBJ1-1; 8 nucleotides align to TRBD1. V shed 2 bases and J 1 base; nucleotides not matched to a gene: 3. Germline loops: CDR1 MNHEY, CDR2 SVGAGI. The CDR3 length is 15 residues. The CDR3 DNA is TGTGCCAGCAGTTACCTCGGACAGGGGAACACTGAAGCTTTCTTT. Encoded protein: CASSYLGQGNTEAFF.

The CDR3 is CASSPGLAEYNEQFF. The CDR3 DNA reads as TGTGCCAGCAGCCCCGGACTAGCGGAGTACAATGAGCAGTTCTTC. This chain connects TRBV27 to TRBJ2-1; 10 bases agree with TRBD2. The CDR3 runs to 15 residues. V shed 6 bases and J 4 bases; nucleotides not matched to a gene: 6. Per germline, CDR1 MNHEY and CDR2 SMNVEV (reference sequence).

CDR3 bases: TGCGCCAGCAGCCAAGATCTTGGGGAAATGAACACTGAAGCTTTCTTT. Its protein product is CASSQDLGEMNTEAFF. The genes are TRBV4-3 and TRBJ1-1; D is unclear. CDR3 length: 16 amino acids. V was cut by 0 bases and J by 0 bases, with 11 bases left in between. CDR1 is LGHNA, CDR2 YSLEER, per germline.

The rearrangement links TRBV9 to TRBJ2-6, with D hard to call. V was shortened by 1 base and J by 1 base, with 6 bases between the two germline ends. Germline assignment: CDR1 SGDLS and CDR2 YYNGEE. This CDR3 has 15 amino acids. CDR3 in amino acids: CASSVLASGANVLTF. The CDR3 DNA reads as TGTGCCAGCAGCGTACTGGCTTCTGGGGCCAACGTCCTGACTTTC.

V is TRBV10-2 and J is TRBJ1-5, with D possibly being TRBD1 (5 bases). The germline V gene encodes CDR1 WSHSY and CDR2 SAAADI. This CDR3 contains 14 residues. Trimming stripped 7 bases from V and 0 bases from J, with 10 bases between. CDR3 in DNA: TGCGCCAGCAAGGACATGAATAGCAATCAGCCCCAGCATTTT. Translated, it gives CASKDMNSNQPQHF.

The chain carries TRBV27 and TRBJ2-3, with 7 bases that match TRBD2. V gave up 6 bases and J gave up 2 bases; unmatched junction bases: 5. Germline V CDR1 and CDR2: MNHEY, SMNVEV (reference sequence). The CDR3 is 14 amino acids. This chain's CDR3 is CASRGLYFTDTQYF. CDR3 nucleotides: TGTGCCAGCAGGGGACTATATTTCACAGATACGCAGTATTTT.

V is TRBV7-8 and J is TRBJ2-2, with 8 positions matching TRBD1. This CDR3 is built from 16 residues. Losses at the gene ends were 5 bases for V and 1 base for J; bases not matched to a gene: 6. The V gene's germline CDR1 is SGHVS and CDR2 FQNEAQ. The CDR3 spells CASSTRQGRNTGELFF. The CDR3, as DNA: TGTGCCAGCAGCACAAGACAGGGGCGGAACACCGGGGAGCTGTTTTTT. Variable domain in full (rest from reference TRBV7-8 and TRBJ2-2): GAGVSQSPRYKVAKRGQDVALRCDPISGHVSLFWYQQALGQGPEFLTYFQNEAQLDKSGLPSDRFFAERPEGSVSTLKIQRTQQEDSAVYLCASSTRQGRNTGELFFGEGSRLTVL.

CDR3 nucleotide sequence: TGCGCCAGCAGCTTGTCTCGCGGACAGCAAATTTCCTACAATGAGCAGTTCTTC. It codes for CASSLSRGQQISYNEQFF. The chain recombines TRBV5-1 with TRBJ2-1, with a tentative D call TRBD1 (6 bases). Trimming left V 1 base short and J 1 base short, with 18 bases between. The CDR3 is 18 residues long. The germline CDR1 and CDR2 sequences are SGHRS and YFSETQ.

The rearrangement links TRBV7-8 to TRBJ1-2, with unresolved D. The V gene's germline CDR1 is SGHVS and CDR2 FQNEAQ. There are 12 residues in the CDR3. Trimming pared 4 bases from V and 8 bases from J, leaving 11 bases between. DNA of the CDR3: TGTGCCAGCAGCTCCCCTTCAGAAGGCTACACCTTC. Translating it yields CASSSPSEGYTF.